This TCR beta chain was observed in a study of control samples from healthy donors and cancer patients. V lost 3 bases, J lost 0 bases, and 6 bases lay in between. In germline, CDR1 is SGHAT, CDR2 FQDESV (reference sequence). This CDR3 is built from 15 residues. Clones were read by immunoSEQ multiplex PCR, and TCRdb kept only the in-frame ones, dropping some. The data hold about 120,000 clones, with about 88% observed a single time. The sequencing sample was made of blood. The chain couples TRBV11-1 to TRBJ2-6; D gene unclear. The TCR was taken from a man aged 18 to 30 in good health. The CDR3 sequence is CASSLGLSGANVLTF. As DNA, the CDR3 is TGTGCCAGCAGCTTGGGCCTCTCTGGGGCCAACGTCCTGACTTTC.